This T cell receptor (beta chain) was sequenced during a study of PD-1 blockade in classical Hodgkin lymphoma (dated by TCRdb to 2020 to 2021). Regarding the study in general: Nivolumab dosing was 3 mg/kg intravenously every 2 weeks, continuing until either disease progression or unacceptable toxicity. A peripheral blood immune signature of response to PD-1 blockade in classical Hodgkin lymphoma was defined using TCR beta sequencing and CyTOF. Findings and caveats that apply to the study as a whole: The study was restricted to a single clinical trial cohort, and the causes of repertoire differences, possibly disease activity or prior therapy, were left undefined. Baseline TCR diversity was reported to be lower in newly diagnosed patients than in healthy donors and to be lower still in relapsed/refractory patients. Patients starting nivolumab less than 1 year after ASCT had lower diversity and were excluded from later analyses to avoid confounding by immune reconstitution. Trial patients with a complete response had baseline diversity similar to that of newly diagnosed patients, while partial responders and progressors had significantly lower diversity. CD4+ but not CD8+ TCR diversity rose significantly by C4D1 (p=0.0027 vs p=0.16), most apparent in complete responders (p=0.02).

A word on this clone: This clone's antigen is unknown. No base quality information exists; no much larger clone differs at one position.

In light of the paper, this sample's time point label describes: cycle 2 day 1 (C2D1) of nivolumab. All trial patients had relapsed after autologous stem cell transplantation, with cohorts A, B and C differing in prior brentuximab vedotin exposure. The trial cohort comprised 60 or so patients with relapsed/refractory classical Hodgkin lymphoma whose best overall responses were complete response, partial response or progressive disease. Single-agent nivolumab was administered to trial patients in the multi-cohort phase II CheckMate 205 trial. Best overall response was determined by an independent review committee according to the 2007 International Working Group response criteria. Trial PBMCs were collected immediately before nivolumab initiation (C1D1) and during therapy at cycle 2 day 1 and cycle 4 day 1. Peripheral blood was collected in 8 mL Vacutainer Cell Preparation Tubes, from which PBMCs were isolated by centrifugation and then cryopreserved.

Including the terminal cysteine and phenylalanine, the CDR3 comprises 16 residues. Only CDR3 DNA is held: 48 bases, read in frame from base 1. Between the V and J ends, shortened by 7 bases and 3 bases respectively, the junction contains 16 bases. CDR1 is given as LNHDA and CDR2 as SQIVND, both from the germline V gene (reference sequence). The Qiagen DNeasy kit was used to extract genomic DNA from unsorted PBMCs and from the negatively selected CD4+ and CD8+ fractions. Using primers that anneal to V and J segments, immunoSEQ multiplex PCR amplified the TCR beta CDR3 regions. Amplification bias was minimized using a synthetic immune receptor repertoire, and residual bias was removed computationally after sequencing. As for the authors' bioinformatics: Repertoire diversity was quantified as the Shannon entropy index using custom Python scripts. Unsorted, CD4+ and CD8+ repertoires were analyzed separately, except for combined analyses in which CD4+ and CD8+ sequences were merged in silico. Clonal expansion was defined as a frequency increase of at least 2-fold after treatment compared with C1D1, and clones undetected at baseline were assigned a pseudocount of 0.5. Singleton clones were defined as clones with 0 or 1 copy at C1D1, and non-singleton clones were defined as clones with 2 or more copies. Clones expanded in unsorted samples were assigned a CD4+, CD8+ or unknown annotation through matching of protein sequences in sorted samples from the same patient. Diversity changes from C1D1 to C4D1 were tested in paired samples using Wilcoxon tests. TCRdb provides this immuneACCESS table in a form limited to in-frame rearrangements. Some clones are lacking; in checked studies, under half of them reflect an unresolved V gene, and why the rest are absent is not known. Clone size and the V and J calls come from that table; the DNA yielded D and trimming. In all, the sample holds about 37,000 clones, and about 80% of those were seen once. The top ten clones comprise about 15% of the sample.

The sample here was peripheral blood mononuclear cells (PBMCs), taken before the second cycle of nivolumab. The TCR was taken from a human donor with classical Hodgkin lymphoma. Rearrangement joined TRBV19 to TRBJ1-6; perhaps TRBD1 is the D gene, with 6 bases matching. The CDR3 sequence is CASKGIGGHYNSPLHF. The nucleotide sequence reads as follows: TGTGCCAGTAAGGGGATTGGGGGACACTATAATTCACCCCTCCACTTT.